Presented here are 15 T cell receptor beta chains from one specimen sequenced in a study of T cell clonotyping in hematopoietic cell transplantation. Clones were sequenced by immunoSEQ multiplex PCR, and TCRdb holds only the in-frame ones, with some missing. The sample yields 7,000 or so clones, about 88% seen once. The source material was PBMCs, sampled 30 days after allogeneic stem cell transplant. Source of these receptors: a female patient aged 50-65 years who had an allogeneic stem cell transplant from an unrelated donor, so the T cells may come from the graft donor. Some clones in this sample may be carry-over from other donors' samples.

V gene TRBV5-4 combines with J gene TRBJ1-2; TRBD1 aligns across 9 bases. Germline CDR1 and CDR2: SGHNT and YYREEE (reference sequence). Trimming cost V 0 bases and J 8 bases; bases outside gene matches: 2. This CDR3 is built from 13 residues. The CDR3 nucleotides are TGTGCCAGCAGCTTGGGGACAGGGGCAGGCTACACCTTC. Translation: CASSLGTGAGYTF.

The rearrangement links TRBV5-1 to TRBJ1-1; D gene unclear. Trimming shortened V by 0 bases and J by 1 base, and 13 bases separated the two germline ends. Germline V gene lookup returns CDR1 SGHRS and CDR2 YFSETQ. This CDR3 comprises 16 residues. CDR3 protein: CASSLGIGRGNTEAFF. The CDR3 DNA reads TGCGCCAGCAGCTTGGGAATAGGACGGGGGAACACTGAAGCTTTCTTT.

The chain employs TRBV6-6 and TRBJ2-3; 11 positions match TRBD2. Per the germline V gene, CDR1 is MNHNY and CDR2 is SVGAGI (reference sequence). This CDR3 is 16 amino acids long. Germline trimming cut 2 bases from V and 1 base from J; bases unmatched to any gene: 2. The CDR3 region has the DNA TGTGCCAGCAGTTACCAGGGACTAGCGGGCACAGATACGCAGTATTTT. Protein product: CASSYQGLAGTDTQYF.

This chain connects TRBV29-1 to TRBJ2-7; D may correspond to TRBD1 or TRBD2 (5 bases each). Trimming took 7 bases from V and 5 from J, leaving 15 bases between them. Germline-derived CDR1 and CDR2 are SQVTM and ANQGSEA. The CDR3 sequence is 12 residues long. The CDR3 loop reads CSAGQESHEQYF. CDR3 bases: TGCAGCGCGGGGCAGGAGTCCCACGAGCAGTACTTC.

The chain employs TRBV4-1 and TRBJ1-1, with 10 bases matching TRBD1. The CDR3 totals 15 residues. J lost 4 bases, V lost 4 bases, and 6 bases had no gene match. The V gene's germline CDR1 is MGHRA and CDR2 YSYEKL. The CDR3 nucleotides are TGCGCCAGCAGCCGGGGCTGGACAGGGGGCACTGAAGCTTTCTTT. Translation: CASSRGWTGGTEAFF.

The V gene is TRBV23-1, the J gene TRBJ2-7; D remains ambiguous. TRBV23-1 is reported as an ORF; its role is uncertain. The V end lost 11 bases, the J end lost 3 bases, and 8 bases lay between the germline ends. The CDR3 runs 10 residues. In DNA, the CDR3 is TGCGCCTTACATTGCTACGAGCAGTACTTC. Its protein is CALHCYEQYF.

The J gene is TRBJ1-6, the V gene TRBV5-4; 8 bases line up with TRBD1. This CDR3 comprises 14 residues. Germline V gene data show CDR1 as SGHNT and CDR2 as YYREEE (reference sequence). The V and J ends lost 4 bases and 10 bases, in that order; junction bases with no gene match: 7. DNA for the CDR3: TGTGCCAGCAGCCGTGGACAGGGCAACTCACCCCTCCACTTT. Protein product: CASSRGQGNSPLHF. Full variable domain (outside the CDR3, taken from reference TRBV5-4 and TRBJ1-6): ETGVTQSPTHLIKTRGQQVTLRCSSQSGHNTVSWYQQALGQGPQFIFQYYREEENGRGNFPPRFSGLQFPNYSSELNVNALELDDSALYLCASSRGQGNSPLHFGNGTRLTVT.

The CDR3 DNA sequence: TGCGCCAGCAGCCAAGGGTTTTCGGGAGAGACCCAGTACTTC. It yields the protein CASSQGFSGETQYF. The genes are TRBV4-3 and TRBJ2-5, with unresolved D. From germline, CDR1 is LGHNA and CDR2 YSLEER. The CDR3 loop spans 14 amino acids. Between the trimmed V and J ends, which lost 1 base and 4 bases, there was a span of 10 bases.

The V call is TRBV2, the J call TRBJ2-1, with D perhaps TRBD1 or TRBD2 (7 bases each). There are 14 residues in the CDR3. Germline V gives CDR1 SNHLY, CDR2 FYNNEI. V dropped 7 bases and J dropped 2 bases, with 12 bases sitting between them. CDR3 in DNA: TGTGCCAGCATCCCAGGGGGGGCCTACAATGAGCAGTTCTTC. Its protein product is CASIPGGAYNEQFF.

The chain couples TRBV10-3 to TRBJ2-7; no clear D gene. The CDR3 runs to 12 residues. V was shortened by 6 bases and J by 0 bases, with 6 bases between the two germline ends. Germline V gives CDR1 ENHRY, CDR2 SYGVKD. CDR3 sequence: CAIRADSYEQYF. The CDR3 region has the DNA TGTGCCATCAGGGCAGACTCCTACGAGCAGTACTTC.

The chain carries TRBV28 and TRBJ1-5; D possibly corresponds to TRBD1 (5 bases). Trimming cost V 3 bases and J 2 bases, with 11 bases left between them. The CDR3 contains 15 residues. The V gene's germline CDR1 is MDHEN and CDR2 SYDVKM. The CDR3 DNA is TGTGCCAGCAGTTTCCCAGACAGTCGCAATCAGCCCCAGCATTTT. Encoded protein: CASSFPDSRNQPQHF.

A single count supports this clone. The chain is built from TRBV5-1 and TRBJ2-5; D might be TRBD2 (6 bases). Per the germline V gene, CDR1 is SGHRS and CDR2 is YFSETQ. CDR3 length equals 14 residues. V gave up 2 bases and J gave up 7 bases, with 15 bases separating them. CDR3 sequence (DNA): TGCGCCAGCAGCTTCCGGGACTCCCGGTGGACCCAGTACTTC. Translated, it gives CASSFRDSRWTQYF.

As concerns this clone: The same CDR3 is also encoded by other DNA sequences in this sample. This chain links TRBV6-5 with TRBJ1-5; unclear D gene. This CDR3 region has 13 residues. Germline CDR1 is MNHEY and CDR2 is SVGAGI. The germline V and J ends were trimmed by 9 bases and 0 bases, with 9 bases remaining between them. CDR3 sequence (DNA): TGTGCCAGTAGACTTTATAGCAATCAGCCCCAGCATTTT. Translation gives CASRLYSNQPQHF.

This sequence joins TRBV28 and TRBJ2-1; 8 positions agree with TRBD2. The CDR3 has 14 residues. Germline-derived CDR1 and CDR2 are MDHEN and SYDVKM. With 6 bases clipped from V and 10 bases from J, the junction kept 11 bases outside the gene matches. This chain's CDR3 is CASSTPSGSGEQFF. The CDR3 DNA reads as TGTGCCAGCAGCACCCCTAGCGGGTCAGGGGAGCAGTTCTTC.

The rearrangement uses TRBV29-1 and TRBJ2-5; no clear D. Germline CDR1 reads SQVTM; CDR2 reads ANQGSEA. CDR3 length: 13 amino acids. Trimming removed 7 bases from V and 4 bases from J, with 16 bases in between. CDR3 in amino acids: CSAGVNLRETQYF. Written as DNA, the CDR3 is TGCAGCGCAGGTGTAAATCTCCGAGAGACCCAGTACTTC.